A selection of T cell receptor beta chains follows, all from one sample in a study of blood T cell repertoires in COVID-19. TCRdb's table, derived via immunoSEQ multiplex PCR, lists solely in-frame clones and lacks some. This sample has 100,000 to 150,000 clones, with over 75% found just once. Sequenced sample: peripheral blood. These receptors came from an elderly man with active or convalescent COVID-19. Both conserved end residues are part of each CDR3. The D gene is left open where the match is weak. The size entry is marked missing in some rows and otherwise reads once, few, many or a size class.

. | . | TRBJ2-5 | TRBV5-1 | CASSLDPLQETQYF | TGCGCCAGCAGCTTGGATCCACTACAAGAGACCCAGTACTTC
once | . | TRBJ2-3 | TRBV3-1/TRBV3-2 | CASSQGSDVWGPTDTQYF | TGTGCCAGCAGCCAGGGCTCTGATGTGTGGGGGCCCACAGATACGCAGTATTTT
. | . | TRBJ1-3 | TRBV24-1 | CATSDTGSGNTIYF | TGTGCCACCAGTGATACGGGCTCTGGAAACACCATATATTTT
. | TRBD1 | TRBJ1-6 | TRBV7-8 | CASSLDPGQGYSPLHF | TGTGCCAGCAGCTTGGACCCGGGACAGGGATATTCACCCCTCCACTTT
. | . | TRBJ1-1 | TRBV19 | CASSMRRTEAFF | TGTGCCAGTAGTATGAGGAGGACTGAAGCTTTCTTT
once | . | TRBJ2-7 | TRBV6-5 | CASRDSYEQYF | TGTGCCAGCAGGGACAGTTACGAGCAGTACTTC
once | TRBD1 | TRBJ2-3 | TRBV18 | CASSPVGTGTDTQYF | TGTGCCAGCTCACCAGTCGGGACAGGCACAGATACGCAGTATTTT
. | TRBD2 | TRBJ2-3 | TRBV29-1 | CSVATLAGDTDTQYF | TGCAGCGTGGCCACATTAGCGGGGGACACAGATACGCAGTATTTT
. | . | TRBJ2-7 | TRBV5-6 | CASSLYTGGRYEQYF | TGTGCCAGCAGCCTCTATACGGGGGGCCGCTACGAGCAGTACTTC
. | . | TRBJ2-1 | TRBV10-1 | CASRDFCSYNEQFF | TGCGCCAGCAGGGACTTTTGCTCCTACAATGAGCAGTTCTTC
. | TRBD1 | TRBJ2-7 | TRBV28 | CASSRPGTASYEQYF | TGTGCCAGCAGCCGACCCGGGACAGCTTCCTACGAGCAGTACTTC
. | TRBD1 | TRBJ2-3 | TRBV5-1 | CASSSGTARTDTQYF | TGCGCCAGCAGCTCTGGGACAGCGAGAACAGATACGCAGTATTTT
few | TRBD1 | TRBJ2-1 | TRBV9 | CASSTTVDRDEQFF | TGTGCCAGCAGCACAACCGTCGACAGGGATGAGCAGTTCTTC
. | TRBD2 | TRBJ2-1 | TRBV29-1 | CTGGLAGKQFF | TGCACCGGTGGACTAGCCGGTAAGCAGTTCTTC
. | TRBD1 | TRBJ1-1 | TRBV19 | CASTLARGQGATEAFF | TGTGCCAGTACCCTCGCCCGGGGACAGGGAGCCACTGAAGCTTTCTTT
. | . | TRBJ1-1 | TRBV6-1 | CASSEDWGGRAFF | TGTGCCAGCAGTGAAGACTGGGGGGGTCGAGCTTTCTTT
once | TRBD1 | TRBJ1-5 | TRBV27 | CASGSGGPYSNQPQHF | TGTGCCAGCGGTTCAGGGGGCCCCTATAGCAATCAGCCCCAGCATTTT
. | . | TRBJ2-5 | TRBV3-1/TRBV3-2 | CASSHYRGTAQETQYF | TGTGCCAGCAGCCATTATCGCGGGACGGCACAAGAGACCCAGTACTTC
. | . | TRBJ2-3 | TRBV7-2 | CASSLGGENTQYF | TGTGCCAGCAGCTTGGGCGGGGAGAATACGCAGTATTTT
many | TRBD1 | TRBJ2-1 | TRBV4-2 | CASSQEGPGGLDEQFF | TGTGCCAGCAGCCAAGAAGGGCCAGGGGGCCTCGATGAGCAGTTCTTC
. | TRBD1 | TRBJ1-4 | TRBV28 | CASSFPGTGEEKLFF | TGTGCCAGCAGTTTCCCCGGGACAGGGGAGGAAAAACTGTTTTTT
. | TRBD2 | TRBJ2-7 | TRBV7-3 | CASSPDLAVYEQYF | TGTGCCAGCAGCCCCGATCTAGCGGTCTACGAGCAGTACTTC
. | TRBD2 | TRBJ2-5 | TRBV7-2 | CASSLTGGAGQETQYF | TGTGCCAGCAGCCTCACGGGAGGGGCAGGACAAGAGACCCAGTACTTC
. | . | TRBJ1-3 | TRBV25-1 | CASSEQGRNTIYF | TGTGCCAGCAGTGAACAGGGTAGAAACACCATATATTTT
. | . | TRBJ1-4 | TRBV5-1 | CASSPGQTSTNEKLFF | TGCGCCAGCAGCCCCGGACAGACTTCAACTAATGAAAAACTGTTTTTT
. | . | TRBJ2-1 | TRBV21-1 | CASSRLAETDEQFF | TGTGCCAGCAGCAGACTAGCGGAAACCGATGAGCAGTTCTTC
. | . | TRBJ1-6 | TRBV3-1/TRBV3-2 | CASSHPGTAANSPLHF | TGTGCCAGCAGCCATCCCGGGACTGCGGCTAATTCACCCCTCCACTTT
. | TRBD1 | TRBJ2-3 | TRBV6-5 | CASSGGRWVTDTQYF | TGTGCCAGCTCAGGGGGCAGGTGGGTCACAGATACGCAGTATTTT
. | . | TRBJ1-4 | TRBV19 | CASGAGYEKLFF | TGTGCCAGTGGGGCAGGGTATGAAAAACTGTTTTTT
. | . | TRBJ1-2 | TRBV12-5 | CASGPQGSYGYTF | TGTGCTAGTGGCCCCCAGGGATCCTATGGCTACACCTTC
. | . | TRBJ2-5 | TRBV29-1 | CSVGRGPETQYF | TGCAGCGTTGGCAGGGGTCCGGAGACCCAGTACTTC
. | . | TRBJ1-3 | TRBV9 | CASSDKGWEVQDSGNTIYF | TGTGCCAGCAGCGACAAGGGGTGGGAGGTCCAAGACTCTGGAAACACCATATATTTT
. | . | TRBJ2-1 | TRBV9 | CASSPYSTSSYNEQFF | TGTGCCAGCAGCCCCTACTCGACAAGCTCCTACAATGAGCAGTTCTTC
. | TRBD2 | TRBJ2-1 | TRBV3-1/TRBV3-2 | CASSQTSGGNEQFF | TGTGCCAGCAGCCAAACTAGCGGGGGGAATGAGCAGTTCTTC
. | TRBD1 | TRBJ1-6 | TRBV2 | CASKPGQAAGPLHF | TGTGCCAGCAAGCCGGGACAGGCCGCCGGGCCCCTCCACTTT
. | . | TRBJ2-5 | TRBV7-3 | CASSSTGGGETQYF | TGTGCCAGCAGCTCCACGGGGGGCGGAGAGACCCAGTACTTC
. | . | TRBJ1-2 | TRBV9 | CASSVNQGDGYTF | TGTGCCAGCAGCGTGAACCAGGGTGATGGCTACACCTTC
. | . | TRBJ1-2 | TRBV19 | CASSPKGDYGYTF | TGTGCCAGTAGCCCTAAAGGGGACTATGGCTACACCTTC
. | . | TRBJ1-2 | TRBV9 | CASSVAENYGYTF | TGTGCCAGCAGCGTAGCGGAGAACTATGGCTACACCTTC
. | TRBD1 | TRBJ2-6 | TRBV7-8 | CASSLRTGALSGANVLTF | TGTGCCAGCAGCTTAAGGACAGGCGCCCTTTCTGGGGCCAACGTCCTGACTTTC
. | . | TRBJ1-2 | TRBV19 | CASKDSGEYLGYTF | TGTGCCAGTAAGGACAGCGGGGAATATTTGGGCTACACCTTC
. | . | TRBJ2-7 | TRBV2 | CASSENTNPSYEQYF | TGTGCCAGCAGTGAGAATACTAATCCCTCCTACGAGCAGTACTTC
. | . | TRBJ2-1 | TRBV9 | CASSAGGGPYNEQFF | TGTGCCAGCAGTGCAGGGGGAGGCCCCTACAATGAGCAGTTCTTC
. | . | TRBJ2-7 | TRBV10-3 | CAITRGGNEQYF | TGTGCCATCACTAGGGGTGGGAACGAGCAGTACTTC
few | TRBD2 | TRBJ2-5 | TRBV7-2 | CASTSLLLAGGRGETQYF | TGTGCCAGCACCAGCTTGTTACTAGCGGGAGGGAGGGGAGAGACCCAGTACTTC
few | TRBD2 | TRBJ2-2 | TRBV12-3/TRBV12-4 | CAGGGGPGELFF | TGTGCCGGGGGGGGAGGTCCCGGGGAGCTGTTTTTT
once | . | TRBJ2-4 | TRBV5-6 | CASSLRQGNIQYF | TGTGCCAGCAGCTTGAGGCAGGGTAACATTCAGTACTTC
. | . | TRBJ2-2 | TRBV21-1 | CASSKAACNGSNTGELFF | TGTGCCAGCAGCAAAGCAGCGTGTAACGGGAGTAACACCGGGGAGCTGTTTTTT
. | TRBD1 | TRBJ1-6 | TRBV3-1/TRBV3-2 | CASSQLGTAYNSPLHF | TGTGCCAGCAGCCAGCTAGGGACAGCTTATAATTCACCCCTCCACTTT